Only a few counts were recorded for the clone carrying this T cell receptor (beta chain). This sample was taken from a study of patients and donors after allogeneic stem cell transplantation. The J segment lost 5 bases and the V segment lost 5 bases, leaving 10 bases of the junction unmatched. The CDR3 runs 15 residues. CDR1 SGHAT and CDR2 FQNNGV come from the germline V gene. In TCRdb, the RT-PCR reads were re-called with MiXCR into one record per CDR3 protein. The sample shows hundreds of thousands of distinct CDR3 sequences, roughly 16% of them seen only once. V usage is TRBV11-2 and J usage is TRBJ1-1; 8 bases align to TRBD1. This clonotype was obtained from a human donor who was either an allogeneic HSCT recipient or a stem cell or donor lymphocyte infusion donor (not recorded which). It is not recorded whose cells these are; they may come from a transplant donor. Sequences were obtained from blood, either unsorted or a sorted T cell fraction (not recorded which). The CDR3 DNA is TGTGCCAGCAGCCCCCTGGACAGGGTTGGGACTGAAGCTTTCTTT. This sequence encodes CASSPLDRVGTEAFF.